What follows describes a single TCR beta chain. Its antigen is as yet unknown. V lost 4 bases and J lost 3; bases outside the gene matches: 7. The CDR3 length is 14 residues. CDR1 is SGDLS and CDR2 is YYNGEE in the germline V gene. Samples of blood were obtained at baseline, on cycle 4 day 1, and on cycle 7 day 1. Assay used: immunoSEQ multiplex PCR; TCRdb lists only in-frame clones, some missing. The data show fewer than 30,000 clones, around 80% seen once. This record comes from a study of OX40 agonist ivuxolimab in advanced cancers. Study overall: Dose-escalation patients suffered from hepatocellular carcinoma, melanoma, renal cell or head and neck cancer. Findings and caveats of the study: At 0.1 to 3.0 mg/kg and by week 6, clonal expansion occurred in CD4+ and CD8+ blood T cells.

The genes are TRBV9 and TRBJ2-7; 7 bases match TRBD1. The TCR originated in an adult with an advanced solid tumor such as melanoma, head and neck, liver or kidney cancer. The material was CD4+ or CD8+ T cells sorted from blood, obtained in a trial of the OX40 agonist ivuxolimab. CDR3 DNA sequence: TGTGCCAGCAGCTCACGACAGGGTGGCTACGAGCAGTACTTC. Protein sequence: CASSSRQGGYEQYF.